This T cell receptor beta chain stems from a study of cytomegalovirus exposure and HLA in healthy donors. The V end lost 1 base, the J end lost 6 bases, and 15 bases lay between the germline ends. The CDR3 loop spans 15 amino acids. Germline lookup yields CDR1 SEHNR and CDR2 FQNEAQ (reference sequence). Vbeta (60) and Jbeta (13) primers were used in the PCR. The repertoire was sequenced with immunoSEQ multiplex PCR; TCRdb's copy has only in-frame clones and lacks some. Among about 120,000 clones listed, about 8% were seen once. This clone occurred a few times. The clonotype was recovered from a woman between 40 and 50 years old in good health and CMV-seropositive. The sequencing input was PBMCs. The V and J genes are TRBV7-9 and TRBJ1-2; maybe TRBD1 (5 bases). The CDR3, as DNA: TGTGCCAGCAGCTTAGGGTGGGGGGAAAGTGATGGCTACACCTTC. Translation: CASSLGWGESDGYTF.